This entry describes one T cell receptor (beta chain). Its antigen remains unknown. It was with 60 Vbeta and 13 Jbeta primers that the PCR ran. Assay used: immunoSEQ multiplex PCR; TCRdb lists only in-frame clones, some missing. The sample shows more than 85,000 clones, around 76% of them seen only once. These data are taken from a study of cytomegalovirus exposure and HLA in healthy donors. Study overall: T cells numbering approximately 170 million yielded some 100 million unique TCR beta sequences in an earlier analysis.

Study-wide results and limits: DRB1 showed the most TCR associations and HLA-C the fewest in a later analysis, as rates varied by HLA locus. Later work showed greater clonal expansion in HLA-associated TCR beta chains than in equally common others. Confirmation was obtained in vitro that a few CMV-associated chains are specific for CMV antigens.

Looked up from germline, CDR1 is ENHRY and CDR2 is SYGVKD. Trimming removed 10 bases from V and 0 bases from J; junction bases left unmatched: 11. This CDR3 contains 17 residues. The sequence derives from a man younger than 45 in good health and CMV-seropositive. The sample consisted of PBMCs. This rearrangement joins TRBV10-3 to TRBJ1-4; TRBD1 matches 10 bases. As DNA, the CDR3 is TGTGCCACCTCACACGGACAGGGGGGCGCAACTAATGAAAAACTGTTTTTT. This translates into CATSHGQGGATNEKLFF.